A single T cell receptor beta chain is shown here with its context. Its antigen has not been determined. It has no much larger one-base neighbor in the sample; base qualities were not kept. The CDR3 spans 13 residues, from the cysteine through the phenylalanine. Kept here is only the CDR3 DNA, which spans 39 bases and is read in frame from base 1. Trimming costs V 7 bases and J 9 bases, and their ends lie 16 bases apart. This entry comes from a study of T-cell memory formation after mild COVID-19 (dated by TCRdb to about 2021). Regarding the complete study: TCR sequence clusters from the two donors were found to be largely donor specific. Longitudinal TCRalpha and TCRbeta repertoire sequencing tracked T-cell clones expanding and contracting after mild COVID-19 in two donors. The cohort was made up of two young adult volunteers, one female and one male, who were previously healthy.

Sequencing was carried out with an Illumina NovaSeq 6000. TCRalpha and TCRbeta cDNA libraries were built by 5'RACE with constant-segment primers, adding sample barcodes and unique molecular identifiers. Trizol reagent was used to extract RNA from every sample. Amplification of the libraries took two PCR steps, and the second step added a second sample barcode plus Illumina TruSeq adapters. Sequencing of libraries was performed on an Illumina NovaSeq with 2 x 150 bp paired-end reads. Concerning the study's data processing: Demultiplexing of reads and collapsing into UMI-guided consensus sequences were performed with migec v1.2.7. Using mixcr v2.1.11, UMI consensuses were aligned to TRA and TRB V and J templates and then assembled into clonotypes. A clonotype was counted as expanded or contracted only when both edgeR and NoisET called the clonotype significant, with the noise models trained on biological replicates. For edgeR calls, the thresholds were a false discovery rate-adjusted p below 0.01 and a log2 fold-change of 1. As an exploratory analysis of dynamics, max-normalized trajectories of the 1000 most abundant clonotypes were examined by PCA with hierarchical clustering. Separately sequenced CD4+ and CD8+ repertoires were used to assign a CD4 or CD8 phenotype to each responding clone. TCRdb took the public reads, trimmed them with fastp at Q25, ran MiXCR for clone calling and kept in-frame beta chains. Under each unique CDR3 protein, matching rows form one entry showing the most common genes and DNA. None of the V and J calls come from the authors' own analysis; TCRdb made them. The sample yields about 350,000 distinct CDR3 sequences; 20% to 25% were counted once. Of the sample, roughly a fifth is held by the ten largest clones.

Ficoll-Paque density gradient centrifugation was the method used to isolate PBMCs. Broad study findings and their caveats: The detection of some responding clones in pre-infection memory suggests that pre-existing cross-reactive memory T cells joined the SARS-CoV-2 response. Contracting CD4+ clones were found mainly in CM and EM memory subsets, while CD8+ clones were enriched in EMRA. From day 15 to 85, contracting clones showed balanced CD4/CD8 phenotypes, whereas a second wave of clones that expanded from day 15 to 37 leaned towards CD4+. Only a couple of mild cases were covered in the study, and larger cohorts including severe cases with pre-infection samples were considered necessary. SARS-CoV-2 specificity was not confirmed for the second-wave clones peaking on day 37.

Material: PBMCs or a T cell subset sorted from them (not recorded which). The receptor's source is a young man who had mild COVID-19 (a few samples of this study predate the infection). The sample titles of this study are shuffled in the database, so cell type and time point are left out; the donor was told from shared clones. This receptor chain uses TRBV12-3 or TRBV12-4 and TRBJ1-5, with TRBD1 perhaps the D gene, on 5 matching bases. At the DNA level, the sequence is TGTGCCAGCAATCTGGGGGGGTTCGGGCCCCAGCATTTT. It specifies CASNLGGFGPQHF.